What follows are 17 T cell receptor beta chains derived from one specimen sequenced in a study of blood T cell repertoires in COVID-19. Produced via immunoSEQ multiplex PCR; TCRdb's table is partial and in-frame only. The sample records approximately 250,000 clones, approximately 80% being singletons. The sequencing input was peripheral blood. The receptors were gathered from a man between 60 and 75 years old with acute or convalescent COVID-19.

The chain uses TRBV23-1 and TRBJ2-3; the D is unclear. TRBV23-1 is flagged as an ORF with uncertain function. V was trimmed by 6 bases and J by 3 bases, leaving 7 bases between them. The CDR3 loop spans 12 amino acids. CDR3 sequence reads: CASSLPTDTQYF. DNA for the CDR3: TGCGCCAGCAGCCTCCCGACAGATACGCAGTATTTT.

The rearrangement joins TRBV3-1 (or the pseudogene TRBV3-2) to TRBJ2-7; D is perhaps TRBD1 (5 bases). Germline V CDR1 and CDR2: LGHDT, YNNKEL (reference sequence). With 4 bases removed from V and 2 bases from J, the gap between germline ends came to 15 bases. The CDR3 extends over 15 amino acids. CDR3 sequence: CASSLSGKPTYEQYF. As DNA, the CDR3 is TGTGCCAGCAGCCTCTCAGGGAAACCGACCTACGAGCAGTACTTC.

This sequence joins TRBV6-5 and TRBJ2-7; weak D call: TRBD1 (7 bases). The germline V gene has CDR1 MNHEY and CDR2 SVGAGI. This CDR3 is built from 14 residues. Between the trimmed V and J ends, which lost 5 bases and 3 bases, there was a span of 14 bases. Written as DNA, the CDR3 is TGTGCCAGCAGTAGGACAGGAGGGGTCTACGAGCAGTACTTC. Translation gives CASSRTGGVYEQYF.

J is TRBJ2-1 and V is TRBV7-9, with D perhaps matching TRBD1 (6 bases). CDR1 and CDR2 from the germline V gene are SEHNR and FQNEAQ (reference sequence). This CDR3 contains 16 residues. V was pared by 5 bases and J by 4 bases, with 18 bases between. The CDR3 sequence: CASSALGLGGYNEQFF. The CDR3 DNA reads as TGTGCCAGCAGCGCCCTGGGTTTAGGGGGATACAATGAGCAGTTCTTC.

This clone was picked up one time. This chain joins TRBV18 and TRBJ2-3; perhaps TRBD2 as D (6 bases). Trimming removed 3 bases from V and 2 bases from J, with 24 bases in between. Per germline, CDR1 KGHSH and CDR2 LQKENI. There are 19 residues in the CDR3. The CDR3 here is CASSPQRASEPGVTDTQYF. For the CDR3, the DNA is TGTGCCAGCTCACCCCAGAGGGCTAGCGAGCCGGGGGTCACAGATACGCAGTATTTT.

This clone was recorded only once. The chain has TRBV5-4 and TRBJ2-1; TRBD2 agrees at 8 bases. The J segment lost 5 bases and the V segment lost 4 bases, leaving 8 bases of the junction unmatched. This CDR3 comprises 15 residues. Germline V gives CDR1 SGHNT, CDR2 YYREEE (reference sequence). The chain's CDR3 is CASSPGGAGNNEQFF. The DNA of the CDR3 is TGTGCCAGCAGCCCGGGGGGGGCTGGGAACAATGAGCAGTTCTTC.

CDR3 in amino acids: CASSQDRAAGVSGELFF. Written as DNA, the CDR3 is TGCGCCAGCAGCCAAGATCGAGCAGCGGGAGTATCCGGGGAGCTGTTTTTT. The rearrangement links TRBV4-3 to TRBJ2-2, with 8 bases that match TRBD2. CDR1 is LGHNA and CDR2 is YSLEER in the germline V gene. The CDR3 is made up of 17 amino acids. V dropped 0 bases and J dropped 6; count of bases not matched to a gene: 9.

This chain connects TRBV5-1 to TRBJ1-2; TRBD1 aligns across 11 bases. The germline gives CDR1 SGHRS, CDR2 YFSETQ. The CDR3 sequence is 14 residues long. Losses at the gene ends were 4 bases for V and 8 bases for J; bases not matched to a gene: 7. The CDR3 sequence: CASSLGQGAGGYTF. The CDR3 coding sequence is TGCGCCAGCAGCCTCGGACAGGGGGCAGGGGGCTACACCTTC.

A note on this clone: One end of the junction fails to match germline, which may point to a read error. This rearrangement joins TRBV19 to TRBJ2-7, with D possibly TRBD2 on 6 matching bases. The CDR3 has 12 residues. The V gene's germline CDR1 is LNHDA and CDR2 SQIVND (reference sequence). The CDR3 region is CTCGAELYEQYF. For the CDR3, the DNA is TGCACCTGCGGGGCAGAACTCTACGAGCAGTACTTC.

The rearrangement joins TRBV6-2 or TRBV6-3 to TRBJ2-1; 7 nucleotides match TRBD2. V was pared by 4 bases and J by 0 bases, with 12 bases of the junction left unmatched. Germline CDR1 and CDR2: MNHEY and SVGEGT. The CDR3 sequence is 18 residues long. For the CDR3, the DNA is TGTGCCAGCAGTTTCCCTTTAGCCGGGGGGAGCTCCTACAATGAGCAGTTCTTC. It yields the protein CASSFPLAGGSSYNEQFF.

The CDR3 protein is CASSRTGSPETQYF. The CDR3, as DNA: TGTGCCAGCAGTCGGACAGGGTCTCCAGAGACCCAGTACTTC. This chain links TRBV9 with TRBJ2-5; 8 bases line up with TRBD1. The germline V gene encodes CDR1 SGDLS and CDR2 YYNGEE. The junction had 7 bases not matched to a gene; V was cut back by 5 bases and J by 4 bases. The CDR3 has 14 residues.

This clone was picked up a small number of times. The genes are TRBV10-2 and TRBJ1-5; 7 bases are shared with TRBD1. V lost 5 bases to trimming and J lost 6 bases; unmatched junction nucleotides: 10. This CDR3 spans 15 amino acids. CDR1 and CDR2 (germline): WSHSY, SAAADI. DNA of the CDR3: TGCGCCAGCAGTCATCAGGGGGAGGTGGGTCAGCCCCAGCATTTT. It specifies CASSHQGEVGQPQHF.

The chain uses TRBV29-1 and TRBJ2-2, with 10 bases identical to TRBD2. Trimming took 1 base from V and 4 from J; bases not matched to a gene: 9. The germline V gene has CDR1 SQVTM and CDR2 ANQGSEA. CDR3 length: 17 amino acids. In nucleotides, the CDR3 is TGCAGCGTTGAAGGGCTAGCGGGAGAGGGGATCACCGGGGAGCTGTTTTTT. It specifies CSVEGLAGEGITGELFF.

CDR3 amino acids: CASTAVDPGNEKLFF. The CDR3 bases are TGTGCCAGCACTGCAGTTGACCCCGGGAATGAAAAACTGTTTTTT. The chain recombines TRBV6-5 with TRBJ1-4, with D unresolved. CDR3 length: 15 residues. The V end was cut by 7 bases, the J end by 5 bases, with 17 bases between. The germline gives CDR1 MNHEY, CDR2 SVGAGI.

The chain has TRBV18 and TRBJ2-7; 10 bases are shared with TRBD2. CDR3 size: 16 residues. CDR1 and CDR2 from the germline V gene are KGHSH and LQKENI. The ends lost 6 bases at V and 4 bases at J; junction bases unmatched: 12. CDR3 loop: CASSVSLAGVSYEQYF. The CDR3, as DNA: TGTGCCAGCTCGGTTTCCCTAGCGGGAGTCTCGTACGAGCAGTACTTC.

This chain links TRBV5-1 with TRBJ1-5; TRBD1 might be the D (5 bases). This CDR3 is built from 15 residues. The germline V gene encodes CDR1 SGHRS and CDR2 YFSETQ. Deletions cut 1 base from V and 3 bases from J, with 11 bases between. CDR3 sequence (DNA): TGCGCCAGCAGCTTGTTGGGGGGACTCAATCAGCCCCAGCATTTT. This encodes CASSLLGGLNQPQHF.

The chain joins TRBV30 to TRBJ1-4, with D possibly matching TRBD1 (6 bases). Germline values: CDR1 GTSNPN, CDR2 SVGIG (reference sequence). V dropped 2 bases and J dropped 0 bases, with 10 bases sitting between them. There are 15 residues in the CDR3. The chain's CDR3 is CAWSRQASTNEKLFF. CDR3 bases: TGTGCCTGGAGTAGACAGGCATCAACTAATGAAAAACTGTTTTTT.